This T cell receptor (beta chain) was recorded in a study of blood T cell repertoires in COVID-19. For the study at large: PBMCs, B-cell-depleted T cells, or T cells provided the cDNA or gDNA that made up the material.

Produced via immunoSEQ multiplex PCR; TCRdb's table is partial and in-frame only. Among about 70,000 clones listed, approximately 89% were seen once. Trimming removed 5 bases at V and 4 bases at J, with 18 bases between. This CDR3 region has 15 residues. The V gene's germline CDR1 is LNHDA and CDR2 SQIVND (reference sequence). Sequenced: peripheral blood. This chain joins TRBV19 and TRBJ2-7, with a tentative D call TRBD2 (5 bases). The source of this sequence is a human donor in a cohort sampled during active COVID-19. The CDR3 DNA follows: TGTGCCAGTAGTTTAGCGTCGGGAAAAGGATACGAGCAGTACTTC. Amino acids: CASSLASGKGYEQYF.